Listed below are T cell receptor beta chains from one sample, sequenced in a study of radiation and T cells in renal cell carcinoma. Repertoires were generated with immunoSEQ multiplex PCR, while TCRdb's copy carries only in-frame clones and drops some. This sample carries approximately 75,000 clones, about 81% of them seen once, and the ten largest clones take approximately 5.4%. This specimen consisted of blood, obtained from a patient whose treatment included radiotherapy and nephrectomy. Every receptor here comes from a man between 60 and 75 years old with renal cell carcinoma. CDR3s include the opening cysteine and the closing phenylalanine or tryptophan. Fields, in order: D gene, V gene, clone size, J gene, CDR3 DNA, CDR3 protein. A D gene is named only where the DNA matches it firmly. Rows give clone size only sometimes, using once, few, many, or a class for an expanded clone.

.	TRBV5-1	.	TRBJ2-7	TGCGCCAGCAGCTTGGAAAGTAATGTGGACGGCGAGCAGTACTTC	CASSLESNVDGEQYF
.	TRBV6-6	.	TRBJ1-2	TGTGCCAGCAGTTACTCGATGGCAACCCTCTATGGCTACACCTTC	CASSYSMATLYGYTF
TRBD2	TRBV18	.	TRBJ2-1	TGTGCCAGCTCACCATCTAGCGGGAGGGTGCATGAGCAGTTCTTC	CASSPSSGRVHEQFF
.	TRBV15	.	TRBJ2-5	TGTGCCACCAGCAGAGATCGACAGCTTTGGGAGACCCAGTACTTC	CATSRDRQLWETQYF
TRBD2	TRBV29-1	.	TRBJ2-1	TGCAGCGTTGAGGCTAGCGGGAGGGATGAGCAGTTCTTC	CSVEASGRDEQFF
.	TRBV29-1	.	TRBJ1-5	TGCAGCGTGGGTTTGAGGGGGAATCAGCCCCAGCATTTT	CSVGLRGNQPQHF
.	TRBV30	.	TRBJ1-2	TGTGCCTGGAGTGTACTAGGTGAGGGCCCCTACGGCTACACCTTC	CAWSVLGEGPYGYTF
TRBD1	TRBV4-1	.	TRBJ2-1	TGCGCCAGCAGCCGAGGGACAGGGCGGCCCAATGAGCAGTTCTTC	CASSRGTGRPNEQFF
TRBD2	TRBV5-1	.	TRBJ2-3	TGCGCCAGCAGCACCCCCCTTAGCGGGAGAGAGGAAGATACGCAGTATTTT	CASSTPLSGREEDTQYF
.	TRBV6-1	once	TRBJ1-1	TGTGCCAGCACCCGGACAGTTTTGAACACTGAAGCTTTCTTT	CASTRTVLNTEAFF
.	TRBV28	.	TRBJ2-6	TGTGCCAGCAGTTTACCCAAGAGCGGCTCTGGGGCCAACGTCCTGACTTTC	CASSLPKSGSGANVLTF
.	TRBV18	few	TRBJ1-1	TGTGCCAGCTCACGGAGTTCTTCGAGGGGTGGGGCTGAAGCTTTCTTT	CASSRSSSRGGAEAFF
.	TRBV6-1	.	TRBJ1-3	TGTGCCAGCAGTGAATGGGGGCCTGGAAACACCATATATTTT	CASSEWGPGNTIYF
TRBD1	TRBV4-1	.	TRBJ1-5	TGCGCCAGCAGCCTCCGGGACAGGGGCTATGGCAATCAGCCCCAGCATTTT	CASSLRDRGYGNQPQHF
.	TRBV18	.	TRBJ1-1	TGTGCCAGCTCACCACAGGAGGGTTACACTGAAGCTTTCTTT	CASSPQEGYTEAFF
.	TRBV7-2	.	TRBJ2-1	TGTGCCAGCATCCCGAAGGCGGGGCCAAACTCCTACAATGAGCAGTTCTTC	CASIPKAGPNSYNEQFF
TRBD1	TRBV28	.	TRBJ2-5	TGTGCCAGCAGTATCCTCGGGACAGGGGGTTTGCAAGAGACCCAGTACTTC	CASSILGTGGLQETQYF